These 31 T cell receptor beta chains originate from one sample sequenced in a study of blood T cell repertoires in COVID-19. TCRdb's copy holds only in-frame clones and misses some; the assay was immunoSEQ multiplex PCR. This sample has roughly 670,000 clones, with over 80% found just once. The sample taken for sequencing was peripheral blood. The receptor source for this set is a woman younger than 35 with acute or convalescent COVID-19.

This chain joins TRBV4-3 and TRBJ1-2; 10 bases agree with TRBD1. V lost 4 bases and J lost 5; bases outside the gene matches: 16. Germline V CDR1 and CDR2: LGHNA, YSLEER. The CDR3 is 18 amino acids. Here the CDR3 reads CASSPSPLTGGAAYGYTF. The CDR3 bases are TGCGCCAGCAGCCCGTCACCCTTGACAGGGGGCGCGGCATATGGCTACACCTTC.

The chain joins TRBV5-6 to TRBJ1-1, with 7 positions matching TRBD1. The CDR3 is made up of 15 amino acids. The V gene end was trimmed by 0 bases and the J gene end by 5 bases; junction bases not matched to a gene: 7. Germline V gene lookup returns CDR1 SGHDT and CDR2 YYEEEE. The CDR3 is CASSLAPGGRTEAFF. Here the CDR3 DNA reads TGTGCCAGCAGCTTGGCCCCAGGGGGTAGAACTGAAGCTTTCTTT. The variable domain in full, with the rest retrieved from reference TRBV5-6 and TRBJ1-1, is DAGVTQSPTHLIKTRGQQVTLRCSPKSGHDTVSWYQQALGQGPQFIFQYYEEEERQRGNFPDRFSGHQFPNYSSELNVNALLLGDSALYLCASSLAPGGRTEAFFGQGTRLTVV.

The chain couples TRBV7-9 to TRBJ2-1, with D perhaps matching TRBD1 (6 bases). CDR3 length equals 15 residues. Trimming took off 1 base at V and 3 bases at J, with 10 bases between the two ends. Germline CDR1 reads SEHNR; CDR2 reads FQNEAQ (reference sequence). The chain's CDR3 is CASSLGQANYNEQFF. For the CDR3, the DNA is TGTGCCAGCAGCTTAGGACAGGCAAACTACAATGAGCAGTTCTTC.

The chain has TRBV19 and TRBJ2-1, with TRBD2 matching over 8 bases. V dropped 9 bases and J dropped 2; count of bases not matched to a gene: 12. In germline, CDR1 is LNHDA, CDR2 SQIVND (reference sequence). The CDR3 is 16 amino acids. The CDR3 sequence is CASRSSGGDAYNEQFF. The CDR3 DNA follows: TGTGCCAGCCGGTCGTCCGGGGGGGACGCCTACAATGAGCAGTTCTTC.

This clone showed up just once. This rearrangement joins TRBV27 to TRBJ1-2; 10 nucleotides align to TRBD1. The V segment lost 1 base and the J segment 5 bases; nucleotides outside the gene matches: 7. This CDR3 is 16 amino acids long. CDR1 and CDR2 from the germline V gene are MNHEY and SMNVEV (reference sequence). CDR3 sequence: CASSLYGTGEVYGYTF. The DNA of the CDR3 is TGTGCCAGCAGTTTATACGGGACAGGGGAGGTGTATGGCTACACCTTC.

The rearrangement uses TRBV9 and TRBJ2-5; 10 bases agree with TRBD2. The CDR3 spans 17 residues. CDR1 is SGDLS, CDR2 YYNGEE, per germline. V trimming: 0 bases; J trimming: 4 bases; junction bases outside the gene matches: 9. The CDR3 region has the DNA TGTGCCAGCAGCGTAGACCAGCGGGAGGGGGCTCGAGAGACCCAGTACTTC. Encoded protein: CASSVDQREGARETQYF.

This chain links TRBV29-1 with TRBJ2-3, with D possibly matching TRBD1 (6 bases). The germline CDR1 and CDR2 sequences are SQVTM and ANQGSEA. CDR3 length: 13 residues. Trimming removed 4 bases at V and 1 base at J, with 9 bases between. The CDR3 protein is CSVVDRRTDTQYF. The CDR3 DNA sequence: TGCAGCGTTGTGGACAGACGCACAGATACGCAGTATTTT.

The chain is built from TRBV4-1 and TRBJ2-7; unclear D gene. The CDR3 sequence is 11 residues long. V dropped 0 bases and J dropped 6 bases, with 3 bases sitting between them. From germline, CDR1 is MGHRA and CDR2 YSYEKL. In nucleotides, the CDR3 is TGCGCCAGCAGCCAAGACGGCGAGCAGTACTTC. Protein product: CASSQDGEQYF.

The chain employs TRBV15 and TRBJ1-6; tentatively, D is TRBD1 (6 bases). Per the germline V gene, CDR1 is LNHNV and CDR2 is YYDKDF (reference sequence). The V end lost 8 bases, the J end lost 4 bases, and 9 bases lay between the germline ends. This CDR3 is 13 amino acids long. CDR3 sequence: CATDGQYNSPLHF. CDR3 in DNA: TGTGCCACCGATGGACAGTATAATTCACCCCTCCACTTT.

The V and J genes are TRBV5-6 and TRBJ1-2, with 8 bases fitting TRBD1. V was pared by 1 base and J by 4 bases, with 3 bases of the junction left unmatched. The CDR3 totals 14 residues. Per germline, CDR1 SGHDT and CDR2 YYEEEE. The CDR3 spells CASSLQGAVYGYTF. For the CDR3, the DNA is TGTGCCAGCAGCTTGCAGGGGGCAGTCTATGGCTACACCTTC.

As for this clone: Other DNA variants within this sample encode the same CDR3. The V and J genes are TRBV12-5 and TRBJ1-3; TRBD1 agrees at 7 bases. Germline V gives CDR1 LGHNT, CDR2 FRNRAP. This CDR3 region has 14 residues. With V trimmed by 5 bases and J by 2 bases, 3 bases remained unmatched. The CDR3 spells CASGLGGTGNTIYF. CDR3 sequence (DNA): TGTGCTAGTGGTCTAGGGGGCACTGGAAACACCATATATTTT.

In this sample, this clone turned up a few times. This chain uses TRBV10-3 with TRBJ1-6; D is undetermined. In germline, CDR1 is ENHRY, CDR2 SYGVKD. Trimming took 3 bases from V and 8 from J, leaving 17 bases between them. The CDR3 has 16 amino acids. The CDR3 sequence is CAISDKAWRIDSPLHF. The DNA of the CDR3 is TGTGCCATCAGTGACAAGGCATGGCGGATAGATTCACCCCTCCACTTT.

The rearrangement links TRBV10-3 to TRBJ2-5; 12 positions match TRBD2. Germline lookup yields CDR1 ENHRY and CDR2 SYGVKD. The CDR3 has 15 amino acids. V was pared by 8 bases and J by 5 bases, with 9 bases of the junction left unmatched. As DNA, the CDR3 is TGTGCCATCTCCAGGACTAGCGGGGCCCTGGAGACCCAGTACTTC. It specifies CAISRTSGALETQYF.

The J gene is TRBJ2-7, the V gene TRBV6-2 or TRBV6-3; 7 bases match TRBD1. The CDR3 spans 12 residues. V lost 4 bases, J lost 6 bases, and 3 bases stayed unmatched. Germline-derived CDR1 and CDR2 are MNHEY and SVGEGT. The CDR3: CASSWNRGEQYF. In DNA form, the CDR3 reads TGTGCCAGCAGTTGGAACAGGGGCGAGCAGTACTTC.

This chain uses TRBV4-2 with TRBJ1-2, with D maybe TRBD1 (5 bases). The CDR3 consists of 17 residues. V dropped 0 bases and J dropped 2 bases, with 16 bases sitting between them. Germline CDR1 reads LGHNA; CDR2 reads YNFKEQ. CDR3 amino acids: CASSQEEMRGGNYGYTF. The CDR3 DNA is TGTGCCAGCAGCCAAGAAGAGATGAGGGGAGGCAACTATGGCTACACCTTC.

V usage is TRBV12-3 or TRBV12-4 and J usage is TRBJ1-2, with 8 positions matching TRBD1. This CDR3 is 12 amino acids long. The V gene end was trimmed by 6 bases and the J gene end by 7 bases; junction bases not matched to a gene: 4. CDR3 bases: TGTGCCAGCAGCCCGGACAGGGCTGGCTACACCTTC. This encodes CASSPDRAGYTF.

The chain uses TRBV5-6 and TRBJ1-2; 7 bases match TRBD1. CDR1 is SGHDT, CDR2 YYEEEE, per germline. The CDR3 length is 11 residues. V lost 3 bases, J lost 8 bases, and 1 base stayed unmatched. For the CDR3, the DNA is TGTGCCAGCAGCTACAGGGGCGGCTACACCTTC. Its translation is CASSYRGGYTF.

The rearrangement joins TRBV7-9 to TRBJ1-2, with no clear D. Between the trimmed V and J ends, which lost 0 bases and 4 bases, there was a span of 6 bases. Germline CDR1 is SEHNR and CDR2 is FQNEAQ (reference sequence). There are 13 residues in the CDR3. The CDR3 is CASSLANSYGYTF. CDR3 bases: TGTGCCAGCAGCTTAGCGAACAGCTATGGCTACACCTTC.

This chain connects TRBV29-1 to TRBJ2-5; a weak D match, TRBD1 (5 bases). The CDR3 is 13 amino acids. Germline CDR1 is SQVTM and CDR2 is ANQGSEA. V lost 8 bases and J 1 base, leaving 14 bases between the germline ends. CDR3 sequence (DNA): TGCAGCACCCGACAGACACTCCAAGAGACCCAGTACTTC. It is translated as CSTRQTLQETQYF.

The rearrangement uses TRBV6-2 or TRBV6-3 and TRBJ1-2; 12 bases fit TRBD1. The CDR3 is 14 amino acids. With V trimmed by 5 bases and J by 13 bases, 11 bases remained unmatched. Germline V gene data show CDR1 as MNHEY and CDR2 as SVGEGT. The CDR3 spells CASSPRDRGRAGTF. The CDR3 DNA sequence: TGTGCCAGCAGTCCCCGGGACAGGGGGCGTGCGGGCACCTTC.

The chain uses TRBV12-3 or TRBV12-4 and TRBJ1-4; 10 bases fit TRBD1. J lost 8 bases, V lost 6 bases, and 3 bases had no gene match. The CDR3 runs 13 residues. CDR3 DNA sequence: TGTGCCAGCAGGGACAGGGGGGGGGAAAAACTGTTTTTT. Translation gives CASRDRGGEKLFF.

The chain links TRBV29-1 to TRBJ1-2; D may be TRBD1 (6 bases). The ends were cut back, 4 bases at V and 5 bases at J, with 11 bases in the middle. Germline V gene data show CDR1 as SQVTM and CDR2 as ANQGSEA. The CDR3 length is 12 residues. The CDR3 is CSVVRRGYGYTF. The CDR3 nucleotides read TGCAGCGTTGTACGCAGGGGTTATGGCTACACCTTC.

This chain links TRBV7-3 with TRBJ2-7; perhaps TRBD1 as D (6 bases). The CDR3 is 13 residues long. The V and J ends lost 3 bases and 6 bases respectively, with 12 bases between them. CDR1 and CDR2 (germline): SGHTA, FQGTGA. The CDR3 sequence: CASSLASGAEQYF. CDR3 sequence (DNA): TGTGCCAGCAGCTTGGCGTCAGGGGCCGAGCAGTACTTC.

This chain connects TRBV5-6 to TRBJ1-2; D call uncertain. The CDR3 has 15 residues. Deletions cut 4 bases from V and 2 bases from J, with 15 bases between. Germline CDR1 and CDR2: SGHDT and YYEEEE. This CDR3 reads CASSPEANLNYGYTF. The CDR3 DNA reads as TGTGCCAGCAGCCCGGAGGCAAATTTAAACTATGGCTACACCTTC.

This chain joins TRBV19 and TRBJ1-2, with 10 bases lining up with TRBD1. Germline CDR1 LNHDA, CDR2 SQIVND (reference sequence). The CDR3 extends over 15 amino acids. Losses at the gene ends were 6 bases for V and 2 bases for J; bases not matched to a gene: 6. CDR3 coding DNA: TGTGCCAGTAGATACGGGACAGGGGTGAACTATGGCTACACCTTC. Translation gives CASRYGTGVNYGYTF.

This clone was recorded only once. The chain employs TRBV6-1 and TRBJ1-5, with TRBD1 matching 7 bases. Trimming cost V 3 bases and J 6 bases; bases outside gene matches: 5. The CDR3 runs 14 residues. In germline, CDR1 is MNHNS, CDR2 SASEGT. The chain's CDR3 is CASSDDRVGQPQHF. CDR3 nucleotides: TGTGCCAGCAGTGACGACAGGGTAGGTCAGCCCCAGCATTTT.

This clone was seen just once. The chain joins TRBV25-1 to TRBJ2-7, with TRBD1 matching over 9 bases. J gave up 3 bases and V 6 bases, and 3 bases lay outside the gene matches. The CDR3 consists of 13 residues. Germline loops: CDR1 MGHDK, CDR2 SYGVNS. The chain's CDR3 is CASRKDRGYEQYF. The CDR3 DNA reads as TGTGCCAGCAGGAAGGACAGGGGCTACGAGCAGTACTTC.

This chain links TRBV7-8 with TRBJ2-5; TRBD2 might be the D (6 bases). The germline V and J ends were trimmed by 3 bases and 7 bases, with 15 bases remaining between them. The CDR3 sequence is 14 residues long. Germline V CDR1 and CDR2: SGHVS, FQNEAQ. The CDR3 loop reads CASSFTRLVGTQYF. The CDR3 DNA reads as TGTGCCAGCAGCTTTACAAGACTAGTAGGGACCCAGTACTTC. The variable domain in full, completed from reference TRBV7-8 and TRBJ2-5, reads GAGVSQSPRYKVAKRGQDVALRCDPISGHVSLFWYQQALGQGPEFLTYFQNEAQLDKSGLPSDRFFAERPEGSVSTLKIQRTQQEDSAVYLCASSFTRLVGTQYFGPGTRLLVL.

This clone was seen a single time. This rearrangement joins TRBV4-2 to TRBJ1-2; D remains unclear. The CDR3 has 16 amino acids. CDR1 LGHNA and CDR2 YNFKEQ come from the germline V gene. V gave up 2 bases and J gave up 4 bases, with 17 bases separating them. The CDR3 sequence is CASSQISHSSGYGYTF. CDR3 DNA: TGTGCCAGCAGCCAAATATCACACAGTAGCGGCTATGGCTACACCTTC.

In regard to this clone: This specimen includes other DNA sequences encoding the same CDR3. This chain connects TRBV5-5 to TRBJ1-2, with D possibly TRBD1 on 5 matching bases. The germline V gene encodes CDR1 SGHKS and CDR2 YYEKEE (reference sequence). Between the trimmed V and J ends, which lost 0 bases and 2 bases, there was a span of 5 bases. The CDR3 is 13 residues long. The CDR3 DNA is TGTGCCAGCAGCTTGGCAGGGAACTATGGCTACACCTTC. This translates into CASSLAGNYGYTF.

CDR3 amino acids: CAISESGGGYTF. The DNA for the CDR3 is TGTGCCATCAGTGAGTCTGGAGGGGGCTACACCTTC. The chain uses TRBV10-3 and TRBJ1-2; D gene uncertain. The CDR3 loop spans 12 amino acids. V was trimmed by 0 bases and J by 8 bases, leaving 7 bases between them. Germline V gene sequence: CDR1 ENHRY, CDR2 SYGVKD.